This TCR beta chain was obtained from a study of CD8 T cells in ankylosing spondylitis. Using its own MiXCR run on the 5' RACE reads, TCRdb lists one record per CDR3 protein. The top ten clones hold around 20% of a sample with around 770,000 distinct CDR3 sequences, around 20% of them seen once. About this clonotype: The target antigen is unknown.

This CDR3 contains 15 residues. Germline V gene sequence: CDR1 SGHVS, CDR2 FQNEAQ. Trimming cost V 2 bases and J 3 bases; bases outside gene matches: 2. Findings and caveats of the study: A TCR beta motif made of 7 to 9 highly homologous variants seemed typical of ankylosing spondylitis blood.

The rearrangement joins TRBV7-8 to TRBJ2-3, with 10 bases that match TRBD1. Sequenced material: blood, either unsorted or a sorted T cell fraction (not recorded which). This TCR was recovered from a male donor with ankylosing spondylitis. CDR3 amino acids: CASSLKDRGTDTQYF. The CDR3 DNA is TGTGCCAGCAGCTTAAAGGACAGGGGGACAGATACGCAGTATTTT.